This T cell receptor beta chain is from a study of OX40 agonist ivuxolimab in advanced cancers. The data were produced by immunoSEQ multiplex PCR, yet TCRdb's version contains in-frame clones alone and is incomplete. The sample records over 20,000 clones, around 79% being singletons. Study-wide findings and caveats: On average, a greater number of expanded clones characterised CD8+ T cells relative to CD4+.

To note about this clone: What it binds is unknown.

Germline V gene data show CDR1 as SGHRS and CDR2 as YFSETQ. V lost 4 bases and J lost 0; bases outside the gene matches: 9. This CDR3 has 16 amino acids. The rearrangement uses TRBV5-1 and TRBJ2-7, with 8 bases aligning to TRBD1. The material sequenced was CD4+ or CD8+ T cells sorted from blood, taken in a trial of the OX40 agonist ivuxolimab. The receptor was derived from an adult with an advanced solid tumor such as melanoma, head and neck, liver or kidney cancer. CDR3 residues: CASSKKQGERSYEQYF. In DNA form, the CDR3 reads TGCGCCAGCAGCAAGAAACAGGGGGAGCGCTCCTACGAGCAGTACTTC.